A selection of T cell receptor beta chains follows, all from one sample in a study of OX40 agonist ivuxolimab in advanced cancers. Only in-frame clones appear in the TCRdb table, and some are missing; sequencing was by immunoSEQ multiplex PCR. The sample contains over 80,000 clones, less than 90% of which appear only once. The sample here was CD4+ or CD8+ T cells sorted from blood, taken in a trial of the OX40 agonist ivuxolimab. The receptor source for this set is an adult with an advanced solid tumor such as melanoma, head and neck, liver or kidney cancer. The CDR3 runs from the conserved cysteine through the conserved F or W. Each record gives: CDR3 length, clone size, V gene, D gene, J gene, CDR3 DNA, CDR3 protein. A D gene is named only where the DNA matches it firmly. Clone size is given for some rows only: seen once, a few or many times, or a class if the clone is expanded.

len: 16; abundance: -; v_gene: TRBV6-5; d_gene: -; j_gene: TRBJ1-3; CDR3nt: TGTGCCAGCAGTTACTCCCCGGCCAGTGCTGGAAACACCATATATTTT; CDR3aa: CASSYSPASAGNTIYF
len: 15; abundance: -; v_gene: TRBV9; d_gene: -; j_gene: TRBJ2-5; CDR3nt: TGTGCCAGCAGCGTAGACGGGGGGCTCCAAGAGACCCAGTACTTC; CDR3aa: CASSVDGGLQETQYF
len: 16; abundance: -; v_gene: TRBV19; d_gene: TRBD1; j_gene: TRBJ1-6; CDR3nt: TGTGCCAGTAGTACAGGGACAGGGCGCGTTAATTCACCCCTCCACTTT; CDR3aa: CASSTGTGRVNSPLHF
len: 17; abundance: few; v_gene: TRBV27; d_gene: -; j_gene: TRBJ2-6; CDR3nt: TGTGCCAGCAGAACCTCGAGGGGAAGGACTGGGGCCAACGTCCTGACTTTC; CDR3aa: CASRTSRGRTGANVLTF
len: 16; abundance: -; v_gene: TRBV10-3; d_gene: TRBD2; j_gene: TRBJ2-2; CDR3nt: TGTGCCATCAGCGTGGGACTAGCGGGAAACACCGGGGAGCTGTTTTTT; CDR3aa: CAISVGLAGNTGELFF
len: 14; abundance: -; v_gene: TRBV2; d_gene: -; j_gene: TRBJ1-1; CDR3nt: TGTGCCAGCAGGGGGGGACTGGGGAACACTGAAGCTTTCTTT; CDR3aa: CASRGGLGNTEAFF
len: 15; abundance: -; v_gene: TRBV6-6; d_gene: -; j_gene: TRBJ2-3; CDR3nt: TGTGCCAGCCATTCTTTTAACCCTAGCACAGATACGCAGTATTTT; CDR3aa: CASHSFNPSTDTQYF
len: 16; abundance: few; v_gene: TRBV7-6; d_gene: -; j_gene: TRBJ1-1; CDR3nt: TGTGCCAGCAGCCCCCGACCGAACAATCTGAACACTGAAGCTTTCTTT; CDR3aa: CASSPRPNNLNTEAFF
len: 15; abundance: -; v_gene: TRBV7-2; d_gene: TRBD1; j_gene: TRBJ1-2; CDR3nt: TGTGCCAGCAGATCAGGACAGGGCGAAAACTATGGCTACACCTTC; CDR3aa: CASRSGQGENYGYTF
len: 17; abundance: -; v_gene: TRBV12-5; d_gene: -; j_gene: TRBJ1-4; CDR3nt: TGTGCTAGTGGTTTGGTACAGGCAGGGTTTCATTTTGAAAAACTGTTTTTT; CDR3aa: CASGLVQAGFHFEKLFF
len: 15; abundance: once; v_gene: TRBV9; d_gene: TRBD2; j_gene: TRBJ2-5; CDR3nt: TGTGCCAGCAGCGTTGGGACTAGCGTTGCAGAGACCCAGTACTTC; CDR3aa: CASSVGTSVAETQYF
len: 13; abundance: -; v_gene: TRBV30; d_gene: -; j_gene: TRBJ1-5; CDR3nt: TGTGCCTGGAGTGAACAGGGAGATCAGCCCCAGCATTTT; CDR3aa: CAWSEQGDQPQHF
len: 13; abundance: -; v_gene: TRBV13; d_gene: TRBD1; j_gene: TRBJ1-1; CDR3nt: TGTGCCAGCAGCGCAAGGGGGCAAACTGAAGCTTTCTTT; CDR3aa: CASSARGQTEAFF
len: 17; abundance: -; v_gene: TRBV27; d_gene: -; j_gene: TRBJ2-2; CDR3nt: TGTGCCAGCAGTTTAAAAGGGGCGCCGTTGCGAACCGGGGAGCTGTTTTTT; CDR3aa: CASSLKGAPLRTGELFF
len: 13; abundance: -; v_gene: TRBV4-3; d_gene: -; j_gene: TRBJ2-7; CDR3nt: TGCGCCAGCAGCCAAGAAGTATGGGGCGAGCAGTACTTC; CDR3aa: CASSQEVWGEQYF
len: 16; abundance: -; v_gene: TRBV6-5; d_gene: TRBD1; j_gene: TRBJ2-5; CDR3nt: TGTGCCAGCAGTTACTCGAGGACAGGAACTCAAGAGACCCAGTACTTC; CDR3aa: CASSYSRTGTQETQYF
len: 15; abundance: -; v_gene: TRBV6-1; d_gene: TRBD1; j_gene: TRBJ1-4; CDR3nt: TGTGCCAGCAGGGAGGGGGGGACAGACTATGAAAAACTGTTTTTT; CDR3aa: CASREGGTDYEKLFF
len: 15; abundance: few; v_gene: TRBV7-9; d_gene: TRBD1; j_gene: TRBJ1-2; CDR3nt: TGTGCCAGCAGACACAGACAGGGGACTAACTATGGCTACACCTTC; CDR3aa: CASRHRQGTNYGYTF
len: 12; abundance: -; v_gene: TRBV11-1; d_gene: -; j_gene: TRBJ1-2; CDR3nt: TGTGCCAGCAGCGCCGGGAGGGATGGCTACACCTTC; CDR3aa: CASSAGRDGYTF
len: 12; abundance: few; v_gene: TRBV29-1; d_gene: -; j_gene: TRBJ2-7; CDR3nt: TGCAGCGTACGGGACACCTGGTTGGAGCAGTACTTC; CDR3aa: CSVRDTWLEQYF
len: 15; abundance: -; v_gene: TRBV7-2; d_gene: -; j_gene: TRBJ2-3; CDR3nt: TGTGCCAGCAGCTTAGTAGGGGGGCGAACAGATACGCAGTATTTT; CDR3aa: CASSLVGGRTDTQYF
len: 16; abundance: -; v_gene: TRBV27; d_gene: TRBD2; j_gene: TRBJ2-2; CDR3nt: TGTGCCAGCAGTTTATTGGGGGGGGTCGACACCGGGGAGCTGTTTTTT; CDR3aa: CASSLLGGVDTGELFF
len: 17; abundance: once; v_gene: TRBV7-2; d_gene: TRBD2; j_gene: TRBJ2-7; CDR3nt: TGTGCCAGCAGCTTCAGGGGACTAGCGGGGGGTCCAGGTGAGCAGTACTTC; CDR3aa: CASSFRGLAGGPGEQYF
len: 15; abundance: -; v_gene: TRBV5-5; d_gene: -; j_gene: TRBJ1-2; CDR3nt: TGTGCCAGCAGGCCGGGTCCGGGGGGGCAATATGGCTACACCTTC; CDR3aa: CASRPGPGGQYGYTF
len: 15; abundance: -; v_gene: TRBV5-1; d_gene: -; j_gene: TRBJ2-5; CDR3nt: TGCGCCAGCAGCTTGGCAGCGGCCGAAGGAGAGACCCAGTACTTC; CDR3aa: CASSLAAAEGETQYF
len: 15; abundance: -; v_gene: TRBV4-1; d_gene: -; j_gene: TRBJ2-3; CDR3nt: TGCGCCAGCAGCCCCCACGGGGGGCGCACAGATACGCAGTATTTT; CDR3aa: CASSPHGGRTDTQYF
len: 13; abundance: -; v_gene: TRBV27; d_gene: -; j_gene: TRBJ1-5; CDR3nt: TGTGCCAGCAGGGGTACGTTAGGTCGGCCCCAGCATTTT; CDR3aa: CASRGTLGRPQHF
len: 19; abundance: -; v_gene: TRBV4-2; d_gene: TRBD2; j_gene: TRBJ2-1; CDR3nt: TGTGCCAGCAGCCAAGATCGGTGGACTAGCGGGGGGAGGAACAATGAGCAGTTCTTC; CDR3aa: CASSQDRWTSGGRNNEQFF
len: 14; abundance: -; v_gene: TRBV11-3; d_gene: -; j_gene: TRBJ1-1; CDR3nt: TGTGCCAGCAGCTCCGGACGGGGAGGTGCTGAAGCTTTCTTT; CDR3aa: CASSSGRGGAEAFF
len: 12; abundance: -; v_gene: TRBV11-2; d_gene: -; j_gene: TRBJ1-1; CDR3nt: TGTGCCAGCAGCGGTTCCGGGGGAGAAGCTTTCTTT; CDR3aa: CASSGSGGEAFF
len: 13; abundance: -; v_gene: TRBV2; d_gene: -; j_gene: TRBJ1-2; CDR3nt: TGTGCCAGCAGTGTCCGACCGGGCGATGGCTACACCTTC; CDR3aa: CASSVRPGDGYTF